These 21 T cell receptor beta chains originate from one sample sequenced in a study of vaccination and CD4 T cells after COVID-19. Treatment of the sample: 10-day PBMC culture with coronavirus spike peptide pools or control peptides (ViraFEST assay). Antigens of these TCRs are unknown. Researchers used the Oncomine TCR Beta short-read assay to sequence DNA from cultured CD4+ T cells. Using its own MiXCR run on the PCR reads, TCRdb lists one record per CDR3 protein. The data contain about 15,000 distinct CDR3 sequences, around 45% of them singletons. Sequences were obtained from CD4+ T cells from blood, cultured in vitro. These receptors were collected from a human donor who had recovered from COVID-19.

The chain links TRBV20-1 to TRBJ2-7, with TRBD2 matching over 9 bases. J was trimmed by 5 bases and V by 3 bases; bases with no gene match: 8. This CDR3 region has 14 residues. Germline V gene data show CDR1 as DFQATT and CDR2 as SNEGSKA (reference sequence). CDR3 loop: CSARAREGIHEQYF. The CDR3 DNA sequence: TGCAGTGCTAGGGCGCGGGAGGGGATCCACGAGCAGTACTTC.

This clonotype was found a few times. The V call is TRBV7-2, the J call TRBJ2-7; TRBD2 matches at 7 bases. The J segment lost 5 bases and the V segment lost 5 bases, leaving 9 bases of the junction unmatched. The length of the CDR3 is 14 residues. Germline lookup yields CDR1 SGHTA and CDR2 FQGNSA. The CDR3 coding sequence is TGTGCCAGCAGCCCGTCTAGCGGTACCCACGAGCAGTACTTC. Its protein product is CASSPSSGTHEQYF.

The chain employs TRBV6-1 and TRBJ1-2, with TRBD1 matching over 9 bases. Germline V lookup: CDR1 MNHNS, CDR2 SASEGT. Trimming at V came to 6 bases and at J to 0 bases, leaving 2 bases not matched to a gene. The CDR3 has 14 residues. In DNA form, the CDR3 reads TGTGCCAGCAGAAGGACAGGGGCTAACTATGGCTACACCTTC. Amino acids: CASRRTGANYGYTF.

This rearrangement joins TRBV6-5 to TRBJ2-2; D gene ambiguous. Germline values: CDR1 MNHEY, CDR2 SVGAGI. This CDR3 has 16 amino acids. The V end lost 2 bases, the J end lost 0 bases, and 10 bases lay between the germline ends. DNA of the CDR3: TGTGCCAGCAGTTACCGCGGCAGCGCGAACACCGGGGAGCTGTTTTTT. It specifies CASSYRGSANTGELFF.

The V and J genes are TRBV5-1 and TRBJ1-1, with D maybe TRBD1 (5 bases). Trimming pared 3 bases from V and 1 base from J, leaving 13 bases between. The CDR3 is 15 amino acids. The germline V gene has CDR1 SGHRS and CDR2 YFSETQ. CDR3: CASSSDSTGNTEAFF. The DNA for the CDR3 is TGCGCCAGCAGCTCAGATTCTACAGGGAACACTGAAGCTTTCTTT.

This clonotype was found a few times. V usage is TRBV6-2 or TRBV6-3 and J usage is TRBJ2-1; unclear D gene. The CDR3 covers 15 residues. V dropped 0 bases and J dropped 4 bases, with 10 bases sitting between them. The germline V gene encodes CDR1 MNHEY and CDR2 SVGEGT. The CDR3 here is CASSYSESLYNEQFF. CDR3 sequence (DNA): TGTGCCAGCAGTTACTCTGAGAGCCTATACAATGAGCAGTTCTTC.

The count of this clonotype is one. J is TRBJ2-1 and V is TRBV7-2, with D possibly TRBD1 on 5 matching bases. V shed 4 bases and J shed 7 bases, with 11 bases lying between them. Germline assignment: CDR1 SGHTA and CDR2 FQGNSA. The CDR3 has 13 amino acids. The CDR3 sequence is CASSYDSFNEQFF. Written as DNA, the CDR3 is TGTGCCAGCAGCTACGACAGTTTTAATGAGCAGTTCTTC.

The gene calls are TRBV12-3 or TRBV12-4 and TRBJ1-3, with D maybe TRBD1 (5 bases). The CDR3 extends over 14 amino acids. The ends were cut back, 6 bases at V and 3 bases at J, with 12 bases in the middle. CDR3 DNA: TGTGCCAGCAGATTGGGGACGTTTGGAAACACCATATATTTT. Its translation: CASRLGTFGNTIYF.

This clonotype was counted a few times. This chain links TRBV20-1 with TRBJ1-6, with 10 bases aligning to TRBD1. CDR1 and CDR2 (germline): DFQATT, SNEGSKA (reference sequence). V gave up 2 bases and J gave up 8 bases; unmatched junction bases: 3. CDR3 size: 14 residues. Here the CDR3 reads CSARPGTGDSPLHF. The CDR3 DNA is TGCAGTGCTAGACCTGGGACAGGGGATTCACCCCTCCACTTT.

The table lists this clonotype with a count of one. The chain couples TRBV10-2 to TRBJ2-1; possible D gene TRBD2, 5 bases. V was pared by 3 bases and J by 10 bases, with 13 bases between. Germline V gene sequence: CDR1 WSHSY, CDR2 SAAADI. The CDR3 length is 13 residues. The CDR3 region is CASSDFLPGEQFF. CDR3 sequence (DNA): TGCGCCAGCAGTGATTTCCTCCCGGGGGAGCAGTTCTTC.

This chain connects TRBV5-1 to TRBJ2-5; the match to TRBD1 covers 9 bases. CDR1 SGHRS and CDR2 YFSETQ come from the germline V gene. This CDR3 is built from 14 residues. The J segment lost 6 bases and the V segment lost 2 bases, leaving 5 bases of the junction unmatched. The CDR3 DNA follows: TGCGCCAGCAGCTTTGGCGGACAGGGGAAGACCCAGTACTTC. Protein sequence: CASSFGGQGKTQYF.

There are a few counts of this clonotype. This rearrangement joins TRBV29-1 to TRBJ2-3; possibly TRBD1 for D (5 bases). The CDR3 contains 12 residues. Per the germline V gene, CDR1 is SQVTM and CDR2 is ANQGSEA. V shed 6 bases and J shed 3 bases, with 10 bases lying between them. CDR3 sequence (DNA): TGCAGCGTCAGACAGCAGACAGATACGCAGTATTTT. This sequence encodes CSVRQQTDTQYF.

V gene TRBV6-1 combines with J gene TRBJ1-5; D is undetermined. This CDR3 is built from 15 residues. V was shortened by 6 bases and J by 1 base, with 13 bases between the two germline ends. Germline CDR1 reads MNHNS; CDR2 reads SASEGT. The CDR3 bases are TGTGCCAGCAGGGAATCGACGGGGAGCAATCAGCCCCAGCATTTT. Translation: CASRESTGSNQPQHF.

This chain uses TRBV5-6 with TRBJ1-1, with a possible D match to TRBD1 (5 bases). The V end lost 2 bases, the J end lost 3 bases, and 11 bases lay between the germline ends. Germline CDR1 and CDR2: SGHDT and YYEEEE. The CDR3 spans 14 residues. The CDR3 protein is CASSLRGRYTEAFF. For the CDR3, the DNA is TGTGCCAGCAGCTTAAGGGGCCGATACACTGAAGCTTTCTTT.

This clonotype was observed a few times. The rearrangement uses TRBV6-1 and TRBJ1-1, with TRBD1 matching over 8 bases. V trimming: 4 bases; J trimming: 0 bases; junction bases outside the gene matches: 7. The CDR3 contains 16 residues. In germline, CDR1 is MNHNS, CDR2 SASEGT. Here the CDR3 reads CASSGAGTGLNTEAFF. The CDR3 DNA reads as TGTGCCAGCAGTGGAGCCGGGACAGGCTTGAACACTGAAGCTTTCTTT.

This clonotype was found once. The chain employs TRBV12-3 or TRBV12-4 and TRBJ1-1; 8 nucleotides line up with TRBD1. This CDR3 has 16 amino acids. Trimming took 6 bases from V and 5 from J; bases not matched to a gene: 14. CDR3 in DNA: TGTGCCAGCAGAGCCATTACGGGACAGGTAAATACTGAAGCTTTCTTT. It is translated as CASRAITGQVNTEAFF.

This clonotype came up once. The chain carries TRBV5-1 and TRBJ1-3, with 9 bases matching TRBD1. The CDR3 sequence is 15 residues long. V lost 4 bases to trimming and J lost 4 bases; unmatched junction nucleotides: 6. Germline lookup yields CDR1 SGHRS and CDR2 YFSETQ. CDR3 residues: CASSSSGQGGNTIYF. The CDR3 DNA follows: TGCGCCAGCAGCAGCTCGGGACAGGGAGGAAACACCATATATTTT.

A few counts support this clonotype. The chain recombines TRBV7-8 with TRBJ1-1, with TRBD1 identical over 9 bases. Trimming took 5 bases from V and 1 from J; bases not matched to a gene: 20. Germline values: CDR1 SGHVS, CDR2 FQNEAQ. The CDR3 has 20 amino acids. The CDR3 region is CASSRLPIRQGVVSNTEAFF. The CDR3, as DNA: TGTGCCAGCAGCAGACTGCCGATTCGACAGGGGGTTGTTTCGAACACTGAAGCTTTCTTT. The full variable domain, rest sourced from reference TRBV7-8 and TRBJ1-1, is GAGVSQSPRYKVAKRGQDVALRCDPISGHVSLFWYQQALGQGPEFLTYFQNEAQLDKSGLPSDRFFAERPEGSVSTLKIQRTQQEDSAVYLCASSRLPIRQGVVSNTEAFFGQGTRLTVV.

This clonotype has a single count. The chain links TRBV6-2 or TRBV6-3 to TRBJ2-7; D not certain. The ends were cut back, 6 bases at V and 4 bases at J, with 16 bases in the middle. The CDR3 contains 14 residues. The germline CDR1 and CDR2 sequences are MNHEY and SVGEGT. CDR3 sequence reads: CASRAIGSFYEQYF. Here the CDR3 DNA reads TGTGCCAGCAGGGCGATAGGGTCATTTTACGAGCAGTACTTC.

There are a few counts of this clonotype. Here the CDR3 DNA reads TGTGCCAGCAGCTTAGGTCTGGGACAGGGTCGGGTAAGTGAGCAGTTCTTC. Translated: CASSLGLGQGRVSEQFF. The V and J genes are TRBV7-2 and TRBJ2-1; 9 positions match TRBD1. Germline V gives CDR1 SGHTA, CDR2 FQGNSA. V trimming: 1 base; J trimming: 9 bases; junction bases outside the gene matches: 13. CDR3 length: 17 residues.

The sample holds a few counts of this clonotype. This rearrangement joins TRBV11-2 to TRBJ2-3; D not certain. CDR1 is SGHAT, CDR2 FQNNGV, per germline. The CDR3 spans 15 residues. V lost 5 bases to trimming and J lost 2 bases, with 14 bases between them. The CDR3 here is CASSQSGRFTDTQYF. CDR3 bases: TGTGCCAGCAGCCAGTCCGGCAGGTTCACAGATACGCAGTATTTT. The full variable domain, rest sourced from reference TRBV11-2 and TRBJ2-3, is EAGVAQSPRYKIIEKRQSVAFWCNPISGHATLYWYQQILGQGPKLLIQFQNNGVVDDSQLPKDRFSAERLKGVDSTLKIQPAKLEDSAVYLCASSQSGRFTDTQYFGPGTRLTVL.